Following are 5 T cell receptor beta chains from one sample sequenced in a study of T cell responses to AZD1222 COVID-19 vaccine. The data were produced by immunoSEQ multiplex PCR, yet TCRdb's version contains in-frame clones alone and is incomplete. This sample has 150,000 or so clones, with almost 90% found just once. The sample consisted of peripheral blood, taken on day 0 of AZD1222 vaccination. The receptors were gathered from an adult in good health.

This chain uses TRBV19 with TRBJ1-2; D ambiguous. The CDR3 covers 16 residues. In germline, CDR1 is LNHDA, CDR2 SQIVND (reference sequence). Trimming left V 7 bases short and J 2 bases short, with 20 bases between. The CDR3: CASIPRSQGLNYGYTF. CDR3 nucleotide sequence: TGTGCCAGTATCCCTCGCTCCCAAGGATTGAACTATGGCTACACCTTC.

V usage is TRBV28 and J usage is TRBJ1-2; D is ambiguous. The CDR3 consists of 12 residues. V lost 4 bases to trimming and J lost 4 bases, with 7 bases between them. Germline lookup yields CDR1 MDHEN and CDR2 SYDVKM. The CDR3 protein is CASSSRSYGYTF. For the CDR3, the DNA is TGTGCCAGCAGTTCCAGAAGCTATGGCTACACCTTC.

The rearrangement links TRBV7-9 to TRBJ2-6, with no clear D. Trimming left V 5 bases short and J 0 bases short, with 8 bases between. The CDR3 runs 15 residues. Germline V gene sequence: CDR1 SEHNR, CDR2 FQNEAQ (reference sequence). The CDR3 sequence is CASSPYTSGANVLTF. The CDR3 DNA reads TGTGCCAGCAGCCCCTATACCTCTGGGGCCAACGTCCTGACTTTC.

CDR3 DNA sequence: TGTGCCAGCAGTGACAGGGGGCGCAATCAGCCCCAGCATTTT. Translation: CASSDRGRNQPQHF. This chain uses TRBV27 with TRBJ1-5; 10 nucleotides match TRBD1. V trimming: 5 bases; J trimming: 2 bases; junction bases outside the gene matches: 0. Germline V gene data show CDR1 as MNHEY and CDR2 as SMNVEV (reference sequence). CDR3 size: 14 residues.

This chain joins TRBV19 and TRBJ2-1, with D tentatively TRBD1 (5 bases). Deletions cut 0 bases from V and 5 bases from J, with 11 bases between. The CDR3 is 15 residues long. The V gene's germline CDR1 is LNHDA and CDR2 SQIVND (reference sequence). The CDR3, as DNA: TGTGCCAGTAGTATAGAAGGGTCCAGGGACAATGAGCAGTTCTTC. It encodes CASSIEGSRDNEQFF.